Included here is one T cell receptor beta chain sequence, with context. No antigen is known for it. Frozen unsorted single-cell suspensions supplied the genomic DNA. V was clipped by 6 bases and J by 6 bases, with 12 bases between them. This CDR3 is 12 amino acids long. CDR1 SQVTM and CDR2 ANQGSEA come from the germline V gene. The data were taken from a study of immune cell composition in non-small cell lung cancer. Study-wide findings and caveats: Tumour TCR-beta clonality showed no significant link to smoking pack-years. Top 10 clone scores and clonality were higher in squamous than adenocarcinoma.

The table came from immunoSEQ multiplex PCR; TCRdb's copy has only in-frame clones and leaves some out. The table includes 3,000 to 4,000 clones, 70% to 85% detected once. The sequenced sample was lung tumor tissue. This clonotype originated in a human donor with non-small cell lung cancer. The V gene is TRBV29-1, the J gene TRBJ2-1; D perhaps matches TRBD1 (5 bases). CDR3 sequence: CSVHQGFNEQFF. For the CDR3, the DNA is TGCAGCGTCCACCAGGGTTTCAATGAGCAGTTCTTC.